Listed below are T cell receptor beta chains from one sample, sequenced in a study of cytomegalovirus exposure and HLA in healthy donors. Here immunoSEQ multiplex PCR was the method, and the copy in TCRdb shows in-frame clones only, minus some. The table has over 150,000 clones, about two thirds seen once. The material sequenced was PBMCs. The receptor source for this set is a woman younger than 35 in good health and CMV-seropositive. CDR3s include the opening cysteine and the closing phenylalanine or tryptophan. The order of the fields is V gene, J gene, clone size, D gene, CDR3 DNA, CDR3 protein. D genes are given only for firm matches. Clone size is given for some rows only: seen once, a few or many times, or a class if the clone is expanded.

v_gene: TRBV30; j_gene: TRBJ1-4; abundance: -; d_gene: -; CDR3nt: TGTGCCTGGAGTGTAGGCCGACTTTTGGGGGGGACTAATGAAAAACTGTTTTTT; CDR3aa: CAWSVGRLLGGTNEKLFF
v_gene: TRBV30; j_gene: TRBJ1-1; abundance: -; d_gene: -; CDR3nt: TGTGCCTGGAGTTTGGCATGGAACACTGAAGCTTTCTTT; CDR3aa: CAWSLAWNTEAFF
v_gene: TRBV18; j_gene: TRBJ1-3; abundance: -; d_gene: TRBD1; CDR3nt: TGTGCCAGCAACAGGGGGCAAGGAAACACCATATATTTT; CDR3aa: CASNRGQGNTIYF
v_gene: TRBV7-9; j_gene: TRBJ1-3; abundance: -; d_gene: -; CDR3nt: TGTGCCAGCAGCCGATCTGGGGGGAACACCATATATTTT; CDR3aa: CASSRSGGNTIYF
v_gene: TRBV5-5; j_gene: TRBJ2-5; abundance: -; d_gene: TRBD2; CDR3nt: TGTGCCAGCAGTCACGGGGGGCTAGCGGGAGTAAAGGAGACCCAGTACTTC; CDR3aa: CASSHGGLAGVKETQYF
v_gene: TRBV4-3; j_gene: TRBJ2-5; abundance: -; d_gene: -; CDR3nt: TGCGCCAGCAGCCAAGCAGGGTCCCTCGGGGAGACCCAGTACTTC; CDR3aa: CASSQAGSLGETQYF
v_gene: TRBV29-1; j_gene: TRBJ2-7; abundance: -; d_gene: TRBD2; CDR3nt: TGCAGCGTTCGGGTAACCGGGACTAGCGGGCGTCAGCAGTACTTC; CDR3aa: CSVRVTGTSGRQQYF
v_gene: TRBV14; j_gene: TRBJ1-2; abundance: -; d_gene: TRBD1; CDR3nt: TGTGCCAGCAGCCCCAGGACAGGGGAAGGCTACACCTTC; CDR3aa: CASSPRTGEGYTF
v_gene: TRBV28; j_gene: TRBJ1-1; abundance: -; d_gene: -; CDR3nt: TGTGCCAGCATCCAGAACACTGAAGCTTTCTTT; CDR3aa: CASIQNTEAFF
v_gene: TRBV5-5; j_gene: TRBJ2-3; abundance: -; d_gene: -; CDR3nt: TGTGCCAGCAGCTTTGACCCCGCGAGGCCAGATACGCAGTATTTT; CDR3aa: CASSFDPARPDTQYF
v_gene: TRBV4-3; j_gene: TRBJ2-5; abundance: -; d_gene: TRBD2; CDR3nt: TGCGCCAGCAGCCTCCTAGCGGGGGATGGGACCCAGTACTTC; CDR3aa: CASSLLAGDGTQYF
v_gene: TRBV7-2; j_gene: TRBJ1-5; abundance: -; d_gene: -; CDR3nt: TGTGCCAGCAGCTTAACCGGTGCCGGGACCCAGCATTTT; CDR3aa: CASSLTGAGTQHF
v_gene: TRBV11-3; j_gene: TRBJ2-7; abundance: -; d_gene: -; CDR3nt: TGTGCCAGCAGCTTAGACGCGGGTGAAGCCTACGAGCAGTACTTC; CDR3aa: CASSLDAGEAYEQYF
v_gene: TRBV5-1; j_gene: TRBJ2-5; abundance: few; d_gene: -; CDR3nt: TGCGCCAGCAGCTCCACTAGGGGGGAGACCCAGTACTTC; CDR3aa: CASSSTRGETQYF
v_gene: TRBV5-1; j_gene: TRBJ1-2; abundance: -; d_gene: -; CDR3nt: TGCGCCAGCAGCAGTTGGGCACGAGACAGCGGCTACACCTTC; CDR3aa: CASSSWARDSGYTF
v_gene: TRBV6-1; j_gene: TRBJ2-7; abundance: -; d_gene: -; CDR3nt: TGTGCCAGCAGTGAAGGTGACAGGATCACCTACGAGCAGTACTTC; CDR3aa: CASSEGDRITYEQYF
v_gene: TRBV30; j_gene: TRBJ2-3; abundance: -; d_gene: -; CDR3nt: TGTGCCTGGAGTATCAGTGATACGCAGTATTTT; CDR3aa: CAWSISDTQYF
v_gene: TRBV6-6; j_gene: TRBJ1-6; abundance: -; d_gene: -; CDR3nt: TGTGCCAGCGGCCGAAGGGAGGGTCCCTATAATTCACCCCTCCACTTT; CDR3aa: CASGRREGPYNSPLHF
v_gene: TRBV7-8; j_gene: TRBJ2-7; abundance: -; d_gene: TRBD1; CDR3nt: TGTGCCAGCAGTCCTTACTCCGGGACAGGGGGCAACGAGCAGTACTTC; CDR3aa: CASSPYSGTGGNEQYF
v_gene: TRBV7-9; j_gene: TRBJ2-7; abundance: -; d_gene: -; CDR3nt: TGTGCCAGCAGCTTTGGCAACTACGAGCAGTACTTC; CDR3aa: CASSFGNYEQYF
v_gene: TRBV7-9; j_gene: TRBJ2-1; abundance: few; d_gene: -; CDR3nt: TGTGCCAGCAGCTTACTTGTAGCGGGGGACAGGAATGAGCAGTTCTTC; CDR3aa: CASSLLVAGDRNEQFF
v_gene: TRBV5-4; j_gene: TRBJ2-5; abundance: -; d_gene: TRBD2; CDR3nt: TGTGCCAGCAGCTTACTAGCGGGGCTTAAAGAGACCCAGTACTTC; CDR3aa: CASSLLAGLKETQYF
v_gene: TRBV28; j_gene: TRBJ1-1; abundance: -; d_gene: -; CDR3nt: TGTGCCAGCAGACAAATTGAGCCCGTAGGGGTCGACACTGAAGCTTTCTTT; CDR3aa: CASRQIEPVGVDTEAFF
v_gene: TRBV7-3; j_gene: TRBJ1-2; abundance: -; d_gene: TRBD1; CDR3nt: TGTGCCAGCAGCTTAAGAAGCGGCGGGACAGGGCTTGGTGGCTACACCTTC; CDR3aa: CASSLRSGGTGLGGYTF
v_gene: TRBV25-1; j_gene: TRBJ2-1; abundance: once; d_gene: TRBD1; CDR3nt: TGTGCCAGCAGTGATCACAGGGGTTTGCGGAATGAGCAGTTCTTC; CDR3aa: CASSDHRGLRNEQFF
v_gene: TRBV5-4; j_gene: TRBJ2-7; abundance: few; d_gene: TRBD2; CDR3nt: TGTGCCAGCAGCTTCGCTAGCGGGGACTACGAGCAGTACTTC; CDR3aa: CASSFASGDYEQYF
v_gene: TRBV18; j_gene: TRBJ2-5; abundance: -; d_gene: TRBD1; CDR3nt: TGTGCCAGCTCACAGGGACAGGGGAAAGAGACCCAGTACTTC; CDR3aa: CASSQGQGKETQYF
v_gene: TRBV6-5; j_gene: TRBJ1-2; abundance: -; d_gene: -; CDR3nt: TGTGCCAGCACTATAACCGGGACTAACTATGGCTACACCTTC; CDR3aa: CASTITGTNYGYTF
v_gene: TRBV10-1; j_gene: TRBJ2-1; abundance: few; d_gene: TRBD1; CDR3nt: TGCGCCAGCAGTGGGCCGGGACAGGGGGCGAATGAGCAGTTCTTC; CDR3aa: CASSGPGQGANEQFF